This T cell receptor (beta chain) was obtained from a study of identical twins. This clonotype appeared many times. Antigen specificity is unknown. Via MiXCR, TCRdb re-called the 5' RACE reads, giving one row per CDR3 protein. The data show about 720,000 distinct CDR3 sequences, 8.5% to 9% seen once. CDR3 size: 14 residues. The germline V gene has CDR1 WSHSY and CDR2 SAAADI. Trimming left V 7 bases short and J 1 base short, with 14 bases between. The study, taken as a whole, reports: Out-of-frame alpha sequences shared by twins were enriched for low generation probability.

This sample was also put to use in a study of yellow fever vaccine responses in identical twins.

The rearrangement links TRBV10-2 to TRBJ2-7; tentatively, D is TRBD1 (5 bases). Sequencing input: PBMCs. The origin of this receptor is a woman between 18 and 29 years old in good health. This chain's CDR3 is CASIGAGQSYEQYF. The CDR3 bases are TGCGCCAGCATAGGGGCAGGGCAATCCTACGAGCAGTACTTC.